This passage covers 21 T cell receptor beta chains from one sample sequenced in a study of CD8 T cells in Susac syndrome. With random hexamers, reverse transcription was performed on about 0.5 to 1 ug of RNA. TCRdb reprocessed the immunoSEQ multiplex PCR reads via MiXCR and lists one record per CDR3 protein. The sample yields roughly 140,000 distinct CDR3 sequences, about 95% seen once. The sequenced sample consisted of CD8+ T cells from PBMCs. These TCRs come from a human donor with multiple sclerosis.

In its sample, this clonotype was seen once. Here the CDR3 DNA reads TGTGCCAGCAGCTTAGAAGTGGCCGAGGCCTACGAGCAGTACTTC. This translates into CASSLEVAEAYEQYF. This sequence joins TRBV11-2 and TRBJ2-7, with D uncertain. CDR3 size: 15 residues. V was shortened by 0 bases and J by 2 bases, with 11 bases between the two germline ends. The germline V gene encodes CDR1 SGHAT and CDR2 FQNNGV.

The chain has TRBV3-1 and TRBJ2-1, with 8 bases aligning to TRBD2. After removal of 1 base from V and 5 bases from J, the junction contained 10 bases not matched to a gene. This CDR3 has 17 residues. CDR1 is LGHDT and CDR2 is YNNKEL in the germline V gene (reference sequence). The CDR3: CASSQAGDPGGHNEQFF. DNA of the CDR3: TGTGCCAGCAGCCAAGCGGGGGACCCGGGGGGGCACAATGAGCAGTTCTTC.

The chain combines TRBV20-1 with TRBJ1-5, with D perhaps matching TRBD1 (5 bases). Trimming left V 0 bases short and J 7 bases short, with 13 bases between. The CDR3 loop spans 14 amino acids. In germline, CDR1 is DFQATT, CDR2 SNEGSKA (reference sequence). The CDR3: CSARDWGEGQPQHF. The CDR3 DNA reads TGCAGTGCTAGAGATTGGGGGGAGGGGCAGCCCCAGCATTTT.

This clonotype was seen more than once but under ten times. The chain links TRBV9 to TRBJ2-3, with D perhaps TRBD2 (5 bases). The ends were cut back, 0 bases at V and 0 bases at J, with 5 bases in the middle. Germline V lookup: CDR1 SGDLS, CDR2 YYNGEE. The CDR3 is 14 residues long. CDR3 sequence: CASSVAGSTDTQYF. The DNA for the CDR3 is TGTGCCAGCAGCGTAGCGGGGAGCACAGATACGCAGTATTTT.

The genes are TRBV6-2 or TRBV6-3 and TRBJ2-5, with D possibly called TRBD1 or TRBD2 (5 bases each). V was clipped by 6 bases and J by 3 bases, with 14 bases between them. The CDR3 covers 14 residues. Germline lookup yields CDR1 MNHEY and CDR2 SVGEGT. The CDR3, as DNA: TGTGCCAGCAGCCCCGGGACGGTGAAAGAGACCCAGTACTTC. Its protein is CASSPGTVKETQYF.

The chain carries TRBV27 and TRBJ2-1, with D possibly being TRBD2 (6 bases). CDR3 size: 15 residues. Germline V CDR1 and CDR2: MNHEY, SMNVEV (reference sequence). The V gene lost 5 bases and the J gene lost 3 bases, with 14 bases spanning the gap. CDR3 in amino acids: CASSPAGPSYNEQFF. The CDR3 nucleotides are TGTGCCAGCAGTCCCGCGGGACCGAGCTACAATGAGCAGTTCTTC.

The rearrangement links TRBV28 to TRBJ2-7; D perhaps matches TRBD2 (5 bases). The CDR3 is 15 residues long. Trimming stripped 3 bases from V and 5 bases from J, with 17 bases between. The germline V gene encodes CDR1 MDHEN and CDR2 SYDVKM. CDR3 protein: CASSFLRDATDEQYF. The DNA of the CDR3 is TGTGCCAGCAGTTTTTTGAGGGATGCAACTGACGAGCAGTACTTC.

V usage is TRBV15 and J usage is TRBJ2-7, with 9 bases aligning to TRBD1. The CDR3 has 16 residues. The junction had 9 bases not matched to a gene; V was cut back by 1 base and J by 5 bases. In germline, CDR1 is LNHNV, CDR2 YYDKDF (reference sequence). The CDR3 protein is CATSRGSGTGSNEQYV. The CDR3 coding sequence is TGTGCCACCAGCAGAGGATCCGGGACAGGGAGCAACGAGCAGTACGTC.

The chain couples TRBV20-1 to TRBJ1-5; TRBD1 aligns across 7 bases. CDR1 is DFQATT and CDR2 is SNEGSKA in the germline V gene (reference sequence). This CDR3 comprises 16 residues. J gave up 3 bases and V 6 bases, and 14 bases lay outside the gene matches. The chain's CDR3 is CSARNLEGALNQPQHF. The CDR3 nucleotides are TGCAGTGCCCGAAATTTAGAGGGGGCTCTCAATCAGCCCCAGCATTTT.

The V call is TRBV12-3 or TRBV12-4, the J call TRBJ1-1, with D unresolved. This CDR3 contains 13 residues. The V end lost 10 bases, the J end lost 1 base, and 13 bases lay between the germline ends. The CDR3 DNA is TGTGCCACCATAAATGAGGGGAACACTGAAGCTTTCTTT. The encoded protein is CATINEGNTEAFF.

The CDR3 DNA is TGTGCCAGCAGCGGAGGTGGGGCAGATACGCAGTATTTT. Encoded protein: CASSGGGADTQYF. The chain carries TRBV7-9 and TRBJ2-3; TRBD2 might be the D (5 bases). The CDR3 has 13 amino acids. Per germline, CDR1 SEHNR and CDR2 FQNEAQ (reference sequence). Trimming left V 5 bases short and J 4 bases short, with 10 bases between. The full variable domain, its missing parts supplied by reference TRBV7-9 and TRBJ2-3, is DTGVSQNPRHKITKRGQNVTFRCDPISEHNRLYWYRQTLGQGPEFLTYFQNEAQLEKSRLLSDRFSAERPKGSFSTLEIQRTEQGDSAMYLCASSGGGADTQYFGPGTRLTVL.

V gene TRBV20-1 combines with J gene TRBJ2-7; 8 bases align to TRBD2. The germline gives CDR1 DFQATT, CDR2 SNEGSKA (reference sequence). The CDR3 runs 14 residues. V gave up 3 bases and J gave up 5 bases; unmatched junction bases: 9. The CDR3 sequence is CSASSGTRVDEQYF. Here the CDR3 DNA reads TGCAGTGCTAGTTCCGGGACTAGAGTTGACGAGCAGTACTTC.

The genes are TRBV5-6 and TRBJ2-1; D is undetermined. Per the germline V gene, CDR1 is SGHDT and CDR2 is YYEEEE. The ends were cut back, 0 bases at V and 3 bases at J, with 4 bases in the middle. The CDR3 is 13 amino acids. The CDR3 is CASSLDSYNEQFF. The CDR3 DNA sequence: TGTGCCAGCAGCTTGGACAGCTACAATGAGCAGTTCTTC.

The chain is built from TRBV20-1 and TRBJ1-2; tentatively, D is TRBD1 (6 bases). Germline values: CDR1 DFQATT, CDR2 SNEGSKA (reference sequence). This CDR3 has 15 residues. The germline V and J ends were trimmed by 5 bases and 6 bases, with 22 bases remaining between them. The CDR3 coding sequence is TGCAGTGCTCATAGTCGGGACACAATGTATGATGGCTACACCTTC. Protein: CSAHSRDTMYDGYTF.

The V call is TRBV29-1, the J call TRBJ2-4; D is perhaps TRBD1 (6 bases). The CDR3 spans 15 residues. Germline assignment: CDR1 SQVTM and CDR2 ANQGSEA. V lost 4 bases and J 0 bases, leaving 13 bases between the germline ends. The CDR3 sequence is CSVAGQFLAKNIQYF. For the CDR3, the DNA is TGCAGCGTTGCTGGACAGTTCTTAGCCAAAAACATTCAGTACTTC.

This clonotype has just one count. The CDR3 nucleotides are TGTGCCAGCAGTCCTGAAGTCCAAGAGACCCAGTACTTC. It specifies CASSPEVQETQYF. This chain connects TRBV27 to TRBJ2-5; the D is unclear. Germline V lookup: CDR1 MNHEY, CDR2 SMNVEV (reference sequence). V was shortened by 5 bases and J by 1 base, with 8 bases between the two germline ends. This CDR3 has 13 amino acids.

The chain links TRBV27 to TRBJ2-7; 11 bases align to TRBD1. This CDR3 spans 15 amino acids. CDR1 MNHEY and CDR2 SMNVEV come from the germline V gene (reference sequence). J was trimmed by 4 bases and V by 6 bases; bases with no gene match: 8. CDR3 nucleotides: TGTGCCAGCAGCGCTGGACAGGGGGCTTTTTACGAGCAGTACTTC. Encoded protein: CASSAGQGAFYEQYF.

This chain connects TRBV29-1 to TRBJ2-5; D is unresolved. The CDR3 has 10 residues. Germline V CDR1 and CDR2: SQVTM, ANQGSEA. Trimming removed 6 bases at V and 3 bases at J, with 5 bases between. DNA of the CDR3: TGCAGCGTCGTTAAAGAGACCCAGTACTTC. It specifies CSVVKETQYF.

The chain combines TRBV7-9 with TRBJ2-7; 8 nucleotides align to TRBD2. Germline V gene sequence: CDR1 SEHNR, CDR2 FQNEAQ (reference sequence). The CDR3 loop spans 14 amino acids. V lost 4 bases and J lost 5; bases outside the gene matches: 7. The chain's CDR3 is CASSSGGAPHEQYF. For the CDR3, the DNA is TGTGCCAGCAGCTCGGGGGGGGCTCCGCACGAGCAGTACTTC.

This chain uses TRBV12-5 with TRBJ2-7; D not resolved. V dropped 4 bases and J dropped 3 bases, with 4 bases sitting between them. The CDR3 runs 11 residues. Germline V gives CDR1 LGHNT, CDR2 FRNRAP. The CDR3 reads CASGSIYEQYF. The CDR3 DNA is TGTGCTAGTGGTTCGATCTACGAGCAGTACTTC.

The chain links TRBV12-3 or TRBV12-4 to TRBJ2-5, with 8 bases that match TRBD2. CDR3 size: 14 residues. Losses at the gene ends were 6 bases for V and 4 bases for J; bases not matched to a gene: 7. DNA of the CDR3: TGTGCCAGCAGGGAGGGGGGACTAGGAGAGACCCAGTACTTC. This codes for CASREGGLGETQYF.